The 7 T cell receptor beta chains below come from one sample, sequenced in a study of T cells in Graves' hyperthyroidism and ophthalmopathy (dated by TCRdb to about 2019). The library was produced with multiplex PCR. The listed sequencing device is Illumina HiSeq 2000. The TCR beta CDR3 regions were amplified from RNA transcripts. A first-round RT-PCR of the TCR CDR3 used the HTBI primer set with the Qiagen OneStep RT-PCR kit. TCRdb's own reprocessing of the public reads used fastp at Q25 and MiXCR and kept productive beta chains. Merged by CDR3 protein, the rows form single entries marked with the most common genes and DNA. A total of under 350,000 distinct CDR3 sequences appear in this sample, 15% to 20% of them only once. The ten largest clones capture approximately 49% of the sample. Sequenced: blood. Receptor source: a woman aged 45-65 years with Graves' hyperthyroidism.

This clonotype was recorded at least ten times. The V gene is TRBV5-1, the J gene TRBJ1-1; no reliable D call. The CDR3 length is 13 residues. Trimming left V 0 bases short and J 6 bases short, with 9 bases between. Germline V lookup: CDR1 SGHRS, CDR2 YFSETQ. The CDR3 is CASSLAAISEAFF. CDR3 sequence (DNA): TGCGCCAGCAGCTTGGCCGCAATCTCTGAAGCTTTCTTT.

This clonotype came up many times. The chain is built from TRBV30 and TRBJ1-2; TRBD1 agrees at 8 bases. The CDR3 spans 12 residues. Germline V CDR1 and CDR2: GTSNPN, SVGIG (reference sequence). Trimming took 4 bases from V and 11 from J; bases not matched to a gene: 9. The CDR3 region is CAWMGQAIKYTF. The CDR3 coding sequence is TGTGCCTGGATGGGACAGGCCATAAAGTACACCTTC.

This clonotype has at least ten counts. DNA for the CDR3: TGTGCCAGCAGCGCCTGGTGGAACACTGAAGCTTTCTTT. Its translation: CASSAWWNTEAFF. The chain combines TRBV9 with TRBJ1-1; unclear D gene. This CDR3 has 13 residues. Trimming stripped 3 bases from V and 1 base from J, with 7 bases between. Germline lookup yields CDR1 SGDLS and CDR2 YYNGEE.

This clonotype was counted many times. The chain recombines TRBV2 with TRBJ2-1; D gene unclear. Germline V gives CDR1 SNHLY, CDR2 FYNNEI. The CDR3 consists of 17 residues. V lost 0 bases and J 8 bases, leaving 20 bases between the germline ends. The CDR3 region has the DNA TGTGCCAGCAGTGAAGCGCTTCGTACTACGGTTAGGGATGAGCAGTTCTTC. Protein sequence: CASSEALRTTVRDEQFF.

This clonotype was picked up a small number of times. CDR3 bases: TGTGCCAGCAGCGCAGGGGACGACACTGAAGCTTTCTTT. It encodes CASSAGDDTEAFF. V gene TRBV9 combines with J gene TRBJ1-1, with D tentatively TRBD1 (6 bases). V was trimmed by 3 bases and J by 3 bases, leaving 9 bases between them. Per the germline V gene, CDR1 is SGDLS and CDR2 is YYNGEE. CDR3 size: 13 residues.

In this sample, this clonotype turned up many times. The V call is TRBV28, the J call TRBJ2-3, with TRBD2 identical over 10 bases. The germline CDR1 and CDR2 sequences are MDHEN and SYDVKM. V shed 4 bases, J shed 3 bases, and the junction held 7 bases outside the gene matches. The CDR3 contains 16 residues. The CDR3 sequence is CASSSSGSGRTDTQYF. Written as DNA, the CDR3 is TGTGCCAGCAGTTCCTCGGGTAGCGGGAGGACAGATACGCAGTATTTT.

The V and J genes are TRBV6-6 and TRBJ1-1; D perhaps matches TRBD1 (5 bases). Germline values: CDR1 MNHNY, CDR2 SVGAGI (reference sequence). V lost 2 bases and J lost 1, with 8 bases in between. This CDR3 has 14 residues. The CDR3 here is CASSYGGSNTEAFF. The CDR3 region has the DNA TGTGCCAGCAGTTACGGGGGGTCGAACACTGAAGCTTTCTTT.